This T cell receptor (beta chain) comes out of a study of blood T cell repertoires in COVID-19. Study overall: Researchers got acute and convalescent COVID-19 samples from the United States, Italy and Spain.

Participants were aged roughly 18 to 90 years, lived in some 23 US areas, and enrolled virtually. Participant reports of clinical history set cohort assignment. Authors' processing steps: For nucleated cells, counts were estimated from reference gene primer amplification. Data came from immunoSEQ multiplex PCR; TCRdb stores just in-frame clones and leaves some out. V and J calls and clone size come straight from that table; D and trimming were deduced from the DNA. The table records about 200,000 clones, about 82% of them present only once. In this sample, this clone turned up once. J lost 3 bases, V lost 4 bases, and 6 bases had no gene match. Germline assignment: CDR1 LGHDT and CDR2 YNNKEL (reference sequence). CDR3 length: 16 amino acids.

The chain couples TRBV3-1 (or the pseudogene TRBV3-2) to TRBJ2-3, with 11 bases fitting TRBD2. The source is a man aged 35 to 55 with acute COVID-19. The sequenced sample consisted of PBMCs or T cells enriched from blood (not recorded which). CDR3 sequence: CASSLIAGGRTDTQYF. The CDR3 DNA reads as TGTGCCAGCAGCCTTATAGCGGGAGGGCGGACAGATACGCAGTATTTT.